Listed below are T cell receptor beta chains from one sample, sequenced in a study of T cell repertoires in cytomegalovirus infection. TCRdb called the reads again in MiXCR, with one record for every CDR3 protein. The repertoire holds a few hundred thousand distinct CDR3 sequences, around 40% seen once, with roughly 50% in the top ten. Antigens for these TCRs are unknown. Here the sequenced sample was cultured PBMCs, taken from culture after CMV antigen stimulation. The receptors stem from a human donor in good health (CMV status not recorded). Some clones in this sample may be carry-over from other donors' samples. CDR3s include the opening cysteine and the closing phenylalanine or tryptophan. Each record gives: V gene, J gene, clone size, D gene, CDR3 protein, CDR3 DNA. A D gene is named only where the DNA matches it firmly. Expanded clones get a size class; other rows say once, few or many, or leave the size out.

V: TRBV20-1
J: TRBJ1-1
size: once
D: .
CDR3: CSVTRGAGARTEAFF
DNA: TGCAGTGTTACACGCGGAGCGGGGGCGCGCACTGAAGCTTTCTTT

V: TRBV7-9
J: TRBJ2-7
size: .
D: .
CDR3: CASSPVGAGFGGYEQYF
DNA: TGTGCCAGCAGCCCTGTGGGTGCTGGATTCGGTGGTTACGAGCAGTACTTC

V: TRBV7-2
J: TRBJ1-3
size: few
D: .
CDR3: CASSEAYGNTIYF
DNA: TGTGCCAGCAGCGAAGCCTACGGAAACACCATATATTTT

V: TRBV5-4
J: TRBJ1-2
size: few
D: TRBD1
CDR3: CASSAGQGADGYTF
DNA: TGTGCCAGCAGCGCAGGACAGGGTGCGGATGGCTACACCTTC

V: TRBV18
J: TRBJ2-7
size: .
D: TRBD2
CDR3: CASSPRLAGDRNEQYF
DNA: TGTGCCAGCTCACCTAGGCTAGCGGGAGATCGGAACGAGCAGTACTTC

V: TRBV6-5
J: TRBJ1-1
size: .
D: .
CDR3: CASSEKGAEGGAEAFF
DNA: TGTGCCAGCAGTGAAAAAGGAGCTGAGGGGGGGGCTGAAGCTTTCTTT

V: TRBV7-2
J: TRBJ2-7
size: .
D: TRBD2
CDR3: CASSFLNSGAYEQYF
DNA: TGTGCCAGCAGTTTTCTTAATAGCGGGGCCTACGAGCAGTACTTC

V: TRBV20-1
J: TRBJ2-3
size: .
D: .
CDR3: CSALGSSSNTDTQYF
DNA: TGCAGTGCCCTGGGGTCGTCTTCCAACACAGATACGCAGTATTTT

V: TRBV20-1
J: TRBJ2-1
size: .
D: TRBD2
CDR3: CSAKAAGVYNEQFF
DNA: TGCAGTGCCAAGGCAGCGGGGGTTTACAATGAGCAGTTCTTC

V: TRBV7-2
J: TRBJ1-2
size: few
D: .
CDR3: CASRKTGVNYGYTF
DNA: TGTGCCAGCAGAAAAACGGGGGTGAACTATGGCTACACCTTC

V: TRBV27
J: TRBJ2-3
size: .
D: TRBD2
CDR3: CASSGSSGGGRTDTQYF
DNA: TGTGCCAGCAGTGGGAGTAGCGGGGGCGGCCGGACAGATACGCAGTATTTT

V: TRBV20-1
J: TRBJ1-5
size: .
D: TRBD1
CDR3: CSAGTVRSNQPQHF
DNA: TGCAGTGCCGGGACAGTTAGGAGCAATCAGCCCCAGCATTTT

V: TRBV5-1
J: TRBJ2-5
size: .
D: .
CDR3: CASSLGADYQETQYF
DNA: TGCGCCAGCAGTCTGGGGGCCGACTACCAAGAGACCCAGTACTTC

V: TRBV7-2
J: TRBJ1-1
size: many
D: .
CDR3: CASSLYQNTEAFF
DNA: TGTGCCAGCAGCTTATACCAGAACACTGAAGCTTTCTTT

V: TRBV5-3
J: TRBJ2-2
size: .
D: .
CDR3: CASKTTGRTGELFF
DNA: TGTGCCAGCAAAACCACAGGGCGCACCGGGGAGCTGTTTTTT

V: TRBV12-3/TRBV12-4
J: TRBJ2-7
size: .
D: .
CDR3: CASSLRGKYEQYF
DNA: TGTGCCAGCAGCTTGAGGGGGAAGTACGAGCAGTACTTC

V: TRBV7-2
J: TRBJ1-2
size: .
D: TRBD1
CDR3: CASSPHMDRAYGYTF
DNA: TGTGCCAGCAGCCCCCATATGGACAGGGCGTATGGCTACACCTTC

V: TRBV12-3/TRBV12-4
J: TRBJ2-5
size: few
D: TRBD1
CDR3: CASSLGGRPLRETQYF
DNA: TGTGCCAGCAGCCTAGGGGGCAGGCCTTTGCGGGAGACCCAGTACTTC

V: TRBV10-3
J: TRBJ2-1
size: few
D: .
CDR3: CAITSAGARNEQFF
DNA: TGTGCCATCACTTCGGCAGGGGCACGGAATGAGCAGTTCTTC

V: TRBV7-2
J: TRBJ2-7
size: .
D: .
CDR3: CASSQRLYEQYF
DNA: TGTGCCAGCAGCCAAAGGTTGTACGAGCAGTACTTC

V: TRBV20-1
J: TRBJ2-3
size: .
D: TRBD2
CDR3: CSARDWTSGSADTQYF
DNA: TGCAGTGCTAGAGATTGGACTAGCGGGAGCGCAGATACGCAGTATTTT

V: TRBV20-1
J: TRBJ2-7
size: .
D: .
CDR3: CSASRDTLGEQYF
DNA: TGCAGTGCTTCCCGGGACACCCTGGGCGAGCAGTACTTC

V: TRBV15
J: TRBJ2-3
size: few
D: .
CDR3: CATSRAVQGTDTQYF
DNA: TGTGCCACCAGCAGAGCTGTACAGGGCACAGATACGCAGTATTTT

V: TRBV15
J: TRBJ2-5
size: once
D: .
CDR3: CATRRGARAQETQYF
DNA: TGTGCCACCAGGAGGGGGGCGAGGGCTCAAGAGACCCAGTACTTC

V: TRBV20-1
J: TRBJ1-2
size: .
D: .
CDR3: CSAITTGPSYGYTF
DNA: TGCAGTGCTATTACTACCGGGCCCTCCTATGGCTACACCTTC

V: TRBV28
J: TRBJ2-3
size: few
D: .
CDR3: CASSLKTAFRTDTQYF
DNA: TGTGCCAGCAGTTTAAAGACAGCTTTCCGCACAGATACGCAGTATTTT

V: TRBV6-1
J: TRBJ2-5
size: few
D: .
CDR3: CASRLSEAVAETQYF
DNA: TGTGCCAGCAGACTCAGTGAAGCGGTCGCAGAGACCCAGTACTTC

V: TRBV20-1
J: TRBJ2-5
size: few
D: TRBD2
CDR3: CSAIGLAGQETQYF
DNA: TGCAGTGCTATAGGGCTAGCGGGGCAAGAGACCCAGTACTTC

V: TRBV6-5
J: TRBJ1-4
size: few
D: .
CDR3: CASSSWGVTNEKLFF
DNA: TGTGCCAGCAGTTCCTGGGGGGTAACTAATGAAAAACTGTTTTTT

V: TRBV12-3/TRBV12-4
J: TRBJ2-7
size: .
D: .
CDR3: CASNAQGLSYEQYF
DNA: TGTGCCAGCAACGCCCAGGGGCTTTCCTACGAGCAGTACTTC

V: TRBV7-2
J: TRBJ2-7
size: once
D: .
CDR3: CASVRQNSYEQYF
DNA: TGTGCCAGCGTTCGACAGAACTCCTACGAGCAGTACTTC